Listed here are 22 T cell receptor beta chains from one sample, sequenced in a study of T cell responses to AZD1222 COVID-19 vaccine. TCRdb keeps only in-frame clones here, not all; method: immunoSEQ multiplex PCR. The profile shows tens of thousands of clones, about 94% of them singletons. The sample was peripheral blood, taken on day 0 of AZD1222 vaccination. The receptors derive from an adult in good health.

This chain links TRBV24-1 with TRBJ2-3; 7 nucleotides align to TRBD1. The CDR3 consists of 14 residues. The germline V gene has CDR1 KGHDR and CDR2 SFDVKD. J gave up 4 bases and V 4 bases, and 4 bases lay outside the gene matches. CDR3 residues: CATSELQGPDTQYF. The CDR3 DNA is TGTGCCACCAGTGAGTTACAGGGGCCAGATACGCAGTATTTT.

The rearrangement links TRBV3-1 (or the pseudogene TRBV3-2) to TRBJ1-6; D perhaps matches TRBD1 (6 bases). Germline V gene data show CDR1 as LGHDT and CDR2 as YNNKEL (reference sequence). The CDR3 extends over 14 amino acids. Trimming stripped 4 bases from V and 6 bases from J, with 10 bases between. The CDR3 bases are TGTGCCAGCAGCCTGGACAGCCCTAATTCACCCCTCCACTTT. Translating it yields CASSLDSPNSPLHF.

The V gene is TRBV10-2, the J gene TRBJ2-7, with 7 bases lining up with TRBD2. Germline lookup yields CDR1 WSHSY and CDR2 SAAADI. Trimming at V came to 10 bases and at J to 3 bases, leaving 9 bases not matched to a gene. There are 13 residues in the CDR3. Written as DNA, the CDR3 is TGCGCCACCCTGGGGAGGGGCGTCTACGAGCAGTACTTC. Translating gives CATLGRGVYEQYF.

This chain connects TRBV6-2 or TRBV6-3 to TRBJ2-7; 13 bases are a match to TRBD2. The CDR3 has 16 residues. In germline, CDR1 is MNHEY, CDR2 SVGEGT. After removal of 7 bases from V and 3 bases from J, the junction contained 9 bases not matched to a gene. The CDR3 is CASNPGLAGRVYEQYF. CDR3 DNA: TGTGCCAGCAACCCGGGACTAGCGGGACGAGTCTACGAGCAGTACTTC.

As concerns this clone: Sequence at one end of the junction differs from germline and may be a read error. CDR3 region: CASSSTGGVSF. The CDR3 DNA reads as TGTGCCAGCAGCTCGACAGGGGGTGTTTCCTTC. The rearrangement uses TRBV11-2 and TRBJ1-2; TRBD1 matches 9 bases. The CDR3 spans 11 residues. Germline V CDR1 and CDR2: SGHAT, FQNNGV.

J is TRBJ2-5 and V is TRBV11-2, with D perhaps given as TRBD1 or TRBD2 (6 bases each). The CDR3 is made up of 15 amino acids. Germline loops: CDR1 SGHAT, CDR2 FQNNGV. The V and J ends lost 0 bases and 2 bases respectively, with 10 bases between them. CDR3 DNA sequence: TGTGCCAGCAGCTTAGACGGAGGGGGGCAAGAGACCCAGTACTTC. Encoded protein: CASSLDGGGQETQYF.

The genes are TRBV3-1 (or the pseudogene TRBV3-2) and TRBJ1-2, with unresolved D. The CDR3 runs 14 residues. Germline V gene sequence: CDR1 LGHDT, CDR2 YNNKEL (reference sequence). The V gene lost 0 bases and the J gene lost 7 bases, with 12 bases spanning the gap. DNA for the CDR3: TGTGCCAGCAGCCAAGATAGTGGCGTCGGTGGCTACACCTTC. This codes for CASSQDSGVGGYTF.

The chain couples TRBV6-2 or TRBV6-3 to TRBJ1-1, with D tentatively TRBD1 (5 bases). Trimming cost V 0 bases and J 2 bases, with 10 bases left between them. Germline V CDR1 and CDR2: MNHEY, SVGEGT. The CDR3 is 15 amino acids. CDR3 sequence: CASSYSARTNTEAFF. The CDR3 region has the DNA TGTGCCAGCAGTTACTCAGCCAGGACAAACACTGAAGCTTTCTTT.

CDR3 in DNA: TGTGCCAGCAGGGGTGCCGGGAATTCACCCCTCCACTTT. The encoded protein is CASRGAGNSPLHF. V usage is TRBV6-5 and J usage is TRBJ1-6; D remains unclear. The CDR3 covers 13 residues. Trimming removed 6 bases at V and 7 bases at J, with 10 bases between. In germline, CDR1 is MNHEY, CDR2 SVGAGI.

CDR3 sequence reads: CASSTRARTGRHTEAFF. The CDR3 DNA is TGTGCCAGTAGTACCCGAGCCAGGACAGGGCGGCACACTGAAGCTTTCTTT. The chain joins TRBV19 to TRBJ1-1, with 8 bases lining up with TRBD1. The CDR3 has 17 residues. Germline V gene data show CDR1 as LNHDA and CDR2 as SQIVND (reference sequence). The V segment lost 4 bases and the J segment 3 bases; nucleotides outside the gene matches: 13.

CDR3 residues: CASRQGAREKLFF. CDR3 in DNA: TGTGCCAGCAGACAGGGGGCGCGGGAAAAACTGTTTTTT. This rearrangement joins TRBV12-3 or TRBV12-4 to TRBJ1-4; 9 bases are shared with TRBD1. The junction had 4 bases not matched to a gene; V was cut back by 6 bases and J by 8 bases. The CDR3 is 13 residues long.

The chain has TRBV6-4 and TRBJ1-1, with D maybe TRBD1 (5 bases). CDR3 length: 13 amino acids. Looked up from germline, CDR1 is MRHNA and CDR2 is SNTAGT. V was cut by 6 bases and J by 0 bases, with 8 bases left in between. The CDR3 DNA reads TGTGCCAGCAGGGCGACAGTGAACACTGAAGCTTTCTTT. This sequence encodes CASRATVNTEAFF.

The chain employs TRBV19 and TRBJ2-2; TRBD1 matches 7 bases. The CDR3 has 16 amino acids. Per the germline V gene, CDR1 is LNHDA and CDR2 is SQIVND (reference sequence). V was clipped by 4 bases and J by 6 bases; unmatched bases: 11. The CDR3 DNA reads TGTGCCAGTAGTACCCCTAGACAGGGTTCGGCCGGGGAGCTGTTTTTT. It specifies CASSTPRQGSAGELFF.

The gene calls are TRBV30 and TRBJ2-1; 9 nucleotides agree with TRBD1. CDR3 size: 16 residues. V dropped 1 base and J dropped 7; count of bases not matched to a gene: 11. Germline values: CDR1 GTSNPN, CDR2 SVGIG (reference sequence). CDR3 DNA sequence: TGTGCCTGGAGTGAAGGAACAGGGGGCTCTTGGAATGAGCAGTTCTTC. It translates to CAWSEGTGGSWNEQFF.

The gene calls are TRBV7-9 and TRBJ1-3, with 9 positions matching TRBD1. CDR1 is SEHNR and CDR2 is FQNEAQ in the germline V gene (reference sequence). CDR3 length equals 15 residues. Losses at the gene ends were 5 bases for V and 4 bases for J; bases not matched to a gene: 6. The CDR3 DNA is TGTGCCAGCAGCGAGACCGGGACAGGGGGAAACACCATATATTTT. This sequence encodes CASSETGTGGNTIYF.

The chain joins TRBV6-5 to TRBJ2-2; TRBD2 aligns across 7 bases. The CDR3 consists of 15 residues. Germline V gene data show CDR1 as MNHEY and CDR2 as SVGAGI. V trimming: 5 bases; J trimming: 2 bases; junction bases outside the gene matches: 5. CDR3 in DNA: TGTGCCAGCAGTAGGCCTAGCGGAAACACCGGGGAGCTGTTTTTT. Translation: CASSRPSGNTGELFF.

The chain carries TRBV4-3 and TRBJ1-2; the D is unclear. The CDR3 consists of 14 residues. Germline V gene data show CDR1 as LGHNA and CDR2 as YSLEER. Trimming shortened V by 0 bases and J by 7 bases, and 12 bases separated the two germline ends. The CDR3 sequence: CASSQDLIRSGYTF. DNA of the CDR3: TGCGCCAGCAGCCAAGATCTTATCCGGAGTGGCTACACCTTC.

The rearrangement uses TRBV3-1 (or the pseudogene TRBV3-2) and TRBJ2-7, with 8 bases aligning to TRBD2. This CDR3 is 16 amino acids long. J was trimmed by 0 bases and V by 1 base; bases with no gene match: 5. Germline assignment: CDR1 LGHDT and CDR2 YNNKEL (reference sequence). The CDR3 region is CASSQVRGRLSYEQYF. The CDR3 nucleotides read TGTGCCAGCAGCCAAGTTCGCGGGAGGCTCTCCTACGAGCAGTACTTC.

The rearrangement joins TRBV12-3 or TRBV12-4 to TRBJ2-5; TRBD1 is a possible D gene (7 bases). Trimming pared 6 bases from V and 5 bases from J, leaving 10 bases between. CDR3 length: 12 residues. The CDR3 DNA follows: TGTGCCAGCAGCGCAGGGGGGGAGACCCAGTACTTC. Its translation: CASSAGGETQYF.

This sequence joins TRBV5-1 and TRBJ1-2, with D perhaps matching TRBD1 (6 bases). The germline V and J ends were trimmed by 4 bases and 2 bases, with 9 bases remaining between them. Germline assignment: CDR1 SGHRS and CDR2 YFSETQ. The CDR3 sequence is 13 residues long. The CDR3 is CASSPQGNYGYTF. The CDR3 DNA reads TGCGCCAGCAGCCCACAGGGAAACTATGGCTACACCTTC.

This CDR3 is CASSLGSGTDQETQYF. In nucleotides, the CDR3 is TGCGCCAGCAGCTTAGGTAGCGGGACGGACCAAGAGACCCAGTACTTC. The V and J genes are TRBV5-1 and TRBJ2-5, with 8 bases fitting TRBD2. Losses at the gene ends were 2 bases for V and 0 bases for J; bases not matched to a gene: 6. The CDR3 length is 16 residues. Germline assignment: CDR1 SGHRS and CDR2 YFSETQ.

This chain connects TRBV18 to TRBJ1-1; TRBD1 is a possible D gene (6 bases). Trimming removed 5 bases from V and 2 bases from J, with 9 bases in between. Germline CDR1 reads KGHSH; CDR2 reads LQKENI. The CDR3 is 13 residues long. CDR3 in DNA: TGTGCCAGCTCATCGGACAGAAACACTGAAGCTTTCTTT. Translating gives CASSSDRNTEAFF. The complete variable domain, with remaining parts taken from reference TRBV18 and TRBJ1-1, reads NAGVMQNPRHLVRRRGQEARLRCSPMKGHSHVYWYRQLPEEGLKFMVYLQKENIIDESGMPKERFSAEFPKEGPSILRIQQVVRGDSAAYFCASSSDRNTEAFFGQGTRLTVV.